This passage covers 21 T cell receptor beta chains from one sample sequenced in a study of long-term antiretroviral therapy in people with HIV (dated 2022 in TCRdb). Sequencing of the TRB variable region was done with the immunoSEQ hsTCRB v3.0 assay at survey level resolution. TCRdb carries this immuneACCESS record with in-frame sequences only. Its versions omit some clonotypes, under half of them owing to an unresolved V gene in the studies checked, with the rest unexplained. The sample contains roughly 20,000 clones, around four fifths of them found a single time. Under 4.5% of the sample is held by the ten biggest clonotypes. Here the sequenced sample was unsorted PBMCs, taken approximately 4 years after starting antiretroviral therapy. The receptor source for this set is a man aged 18 to 29 with HIV.

The chain has TRBV7-9 and TRBJ1-5; TRBD1 matches 8 bases. This CDR3 spans 15 amino acids. V gave up 3 bases and J gave up 2 bases; unmatched junction bases: 3. Germline lookup yields CDR1 SEHNR and CDR2 FQNEAQ (reference sequence). DNA for the CDR3: TGTGCCAGCAGCTTTGGGACAGGCCGCAATCAGCCCCAGCATTTT. Translating it yields CASSFGTGRNQPQHF.

The CDR3 is CASGLNRGLDGYTF. As DNA, the CDR3 is TGTGCCAGTGGCTTGAATAGGGGGTTGGATGGCTACACCTTC. J is TRBJ1-2 and V is TRBV19, with D possibly matching TRBD1 (6 bases). Germline assignment: CDR1 LNHDA and CDR2 SQIVND (reference sequence). The CDR3 is 14 residues long. Trimming stripped 8 bases from V and 6 bases from J, with 19 bases between.

The CDR3 DNA follows: TGCGCCAGCAGCCCCTACCCATCCACTAATAGCGGGGGGCGTTACAATGAGCAGTTCTTC. It specifies CASSPYPSTNSGGRYNEQFF. This rearrangement joins TRBV5-1 to TRBJ2-1; TRBD2 matches 10 bases. Trimming removed 4 bases from V and 4 bases from J; junction bases left unmatched: 20. In germline, CDR1 is SGHRS, CDR2 YFSETQ. The CDR3 contains 20 residues. The complete variable domain, with remaining parts taken from reference TRBV5-1 and TRBJ2-1, reads KAGVTQTPRYLIKTRGQQVTLSCSPISGHRSVSWYQQTPGQGLQFLFEYFSETQRNKGNFPGRFSGRQFSNSRSEMNVSTLELGDSALYLCASSPYPSTNSGGRYNEQFFGPGTRLTVL.

V gene TRBV28 combines with J gene TRBJ2-3; 8 bases are shared with TRBD2. J gave up 0 bases and V 6 bases, and 5 bases lay outside the gene matches. CDR3 size: 15 residues. CDR1 MDHEN and CDR2 SYDVKM come from the germline V gene. The CDR3 bases are TGTGCCAGCAGGCCGGGAGGGTTGAGCACAGATACGCAGTATTTT. Translation gives CASRPGGLSTDTQYF.

The chain links TRBV27 to TRBJ1-6; 12 bases fit TRBD1. The CDR3 contains 14 residues. V shed 0 bases and J 13 bases; nucleotides not matched to a gene: 1. The germline gives CDR1 MNHEY, CDR2 SMNVEV (reference sequence). CDR3 DNA: TGTGCCAGCAGTTTATCGGGACAGGGGGCGCCCCTCCACTTT. Its protein is CASSLSGQGAPLHF.

This rearrangement joins TRBV9 to TRBJ1-6; 11 nucleotides agree with TRBD1. V dropped 1 base and J dropped 7; count of bases not matched to a gene: 7. Per the germline V gene, CDR1 is SGDLS and CDR2 is YYNGEE. CDR3 length equals 17 residues. This CDR3 reads CASSVLGTGGSNSPLHF. CDR3 sequence (DNA): TGTGCCAGCAGCGTATTAGGGACAGGGGGGTCGAATTCACCCCTCCACTTT.

V is TRBV28 and J is TRBJ1-5, with 7 bases lining up with TRBD1. The CDR3 length is 20 residues. V lost 3 bases, J lost 1 base, and 18 bases stayed unmatched. Germline CDR1 reads MDHEN; CDR2 reads SYDVKM. CDR3 DNA sequence: TGTGCCAGCAGTTTCCCTCTGGCTTCCCAGGGGGATGGAAGCAATCAGCCCCAGCATTTT. Translation gives CASSFPLASQGDGSNQPQHF. Full variable domain (remainder filled in from reference TRBV28 and TRBJ1-5): DVKVTQSSRYLVKRTGEKVFLECVQDMDHENMFWYRQDPGLGLRLIYFSYDVKMKEKGDIPEGYSVSREKKERFSLILESASTNQTSMYLCASSFPLASQGDGSNQPQHFGDGTRLSIL.

V usage is TRBV11-2 and J usage is TRBJ1-2; possible D gene TRBD1, 6 bases. CDR1 and CDR2 (germline): SGHAT, FQNNGV. The CDR3 is 11 residues long. V dropped 8 bases and J dropped 7 bases, with 11 bases sitting between them. CDR3 bases: TGTGCCAGCGGGGGCCTCTTTGGCTACACCTTC. The encoded protein is CASGGLFGYTF.

The CDR3 loop reads CASNQEGEKLFF. CDR3 in DNA: TGTGCCAGCAATCAGGAAGGTGAAAAACTGTTTTTT. The chain employs TRBV28 and TRBJ1-4; D uncertain. This CDR3 is built from 12 residues. V lost 7 bases to trimming and J lost 7 bases, with 10 bases between them. In germline, CDR1 is MDHEN, CDR2 SYDVKM. The full variable domain, completed using reference TRBV28 and TRBJ1-4, is DVKVTQSSRYLVKRTGEKVFLECVQDMDHENMFWYRQDPGLGLRLIYFSYDVKMKEKGDIPEGYSVSREKKERFSLILESASTNQTSMYLCASNQEGEKLFFGSGTQLSVL.

This chain links TRBV9 with TRBJ1-1; tentatively, D is TRBD1 (5 bases). V was clipped by 0 bases and J by 3 bases, with 6 bases between them. The CDR3 runs to 13 residues. Germline CDR1 SGDLS, CDR2 YYNGEE. CDR3 coding DNA: TGTGCCAGCAGCGTAGAGACAGACACTGAAGCTTTCTTT. It specifies CASSVETDTEAFF. Combining the CDR3 with reference TRBV9 and TRBJ1-1 gives the whole variable domain DSGVTQTPKHLITATGQRVTLRCSPRSGDLSVYWYQQSLDQGLQFLIQYYNGEERAKGNILERFSAQQFPDLHSELNLSSLELGDSALYFCASSVETDTEAFFGQGTRLTVV.

CDR3 sequence (DNA): TGCAGCGTTGAAGGTTATGGCTACACCTTC. It yields the protein CSVEGYGYTF. The chain is built from TRBV29-1 and TRBJ1-2; D unresolved. CDR3 length equals 10 residues. With 1 base removed from V and 5 bases from J, the gap between germline ends came to 2 bases. Germline V gene sequence: CDR1 SQVTM, CDR2 ANQGSEA.

This chain links TRBV6-1 with TRBJ1-3; D gene uncertain. This CDR3 contains 15 residues. Germline V gene lookup returns CDR1 MNHNS and CDR2 SASEGT. V was cut by 0 bases and J by 2 bases, with 8 bases left in between. The CDR3 loop is CASSEAYHAGNTIYF. The CDR3, as DNA: TGTGCCAGCAGTGAAGCGTATCATGCTGGAAACACCATATATTTT.

This rearrangement joins TRBV2 to TRBJ2-2; 8 nucleotides line up with TRBD2. The CDR3 totals 15 residues. Germline lookup yields CDR1 SNHLY and CDR2 FYNNEI. The V and J ends lost 7 bases and 7 bases, in that order; junction bases with no gene match: 11. The CDR3 reads CASTLSGGGIGELFF. For the CDR3, the DNA is TGTGCCAGCACCCTAAGCGGGGGAGGAATCGGGGAGCTGTTTTTT.

The J gene is TRBJ1-2, the V gene TRBV28, with TRBD1 identical over 9 bases. V shed 2 bases, J shed 8 bases, and the junction held 9 bases outside the gene matches. The CDR3 is 15 residues long. Germline CDR1 and CDR2: MDHEN and SYDVKM. Written as DNA, the CDR3 is TGTGCCAGCAGTTTACCCCCTGGGACAGGGAAGGGCTACACCTTC. Its translation is CASSLPPGTGKGYTF.

The CDR3 sequence is CASSHPGSRSKDCYEQYV. For the CDR3, the DNA is TGTGCCAGCAGTCACCCCGGCTCTCGATCGAAGGACTGTTACGAGCAGTACGTC. The chain employs TRBV27 and TRBJ2-7, with a tentative D call TRBD2 (5 bases). The CDR3 covers 18 residues. Germline values: CDR1 MNHEY, CDR2 SMNVEV (reference sequence). V lost 5 bases and J 4 bases, leaving 27 bases between the germline ends.

The chain joins TRBV11-2 to TRBJ1-6, with 10 positions matching TRBD1. There are 16 residues in the CDR3. V lost 0 bases, J lost 9 bases, and 5 bases stayed unmatched. Germline V gene sequence: CDR1 SGHAT, CDR2 FQNNGV. CDR3 protein: CASSLDGTGEISPLHF. DNA of the CDR3: TGTGCCAGCAGCTTAGATGGGACAGGGGAAATTTCACCCCTCCACTTT.

J is TRBJ1-1 and V is TRBV28, with 8 bases that match TRBD1. The trim removed 7 bases at V and 4 bases at J, leaving 8 bases unmatched. The CDR3 runs to 14 residues. Germline CDR1 reads MDHEN; CDR2 reads SYDVKM. CDR3 amino acids: CASTWQGAPTEAFF. DNA of the CDR3: TGTGCCAGCACCTGGCAGGGGGCGCCCACTGAAGCTTTCTTT. Full variable domain (outside the CDR3, taken from reference TRBV28 and TRBJ1-1): DVKVTQSSRYLVKRTGEKVFLECVQDMDHENMFWYRQDPGLGLRLIYFSYDVKMKEKGDIPEGYSVSREKKERFSLILESASTNQTSMYLCASTWQGAPTEAFFGQGTRLTVV.

This sequence joins TRBV7-9 and TRBJ1-4; 8 bases are a match to TRBD1. The CDR3 length is 14 residues. Trimming took 5 bases from V and 8 from J; bases not matched to a gene: 7. CDR1 and CDR2 from the germline V gene are SEHNR and FQNEAQ (reference sequence). The CDR3 loop is CASSPDREGEKLFF. The CDR3 DNA sequence: TGTGCCAGCAGCCCGGACAGGGAGGGGGAAAAACTGTTTTTT.

The CDR3 loop reads CASSLGGDSGDSPLHF. For the CDR3, the DNA is TGCGCCAGCAGCTTGGGGGGGGACAGCGGGGATTCACCCCTCCACTTT. The chain couples TRBV5-1 to TRBJ1-6; 7 nucleotides align to TRBD1. This CDR3 comprises 16 residues. CDR1 is SGHRS, CDR2 YFSETQ, per germline. V shed 0 bases and J 8 bases; nucleotides not matched to a gene: 8.

The chain combines TRBV6-1 with TRBJ1-6; tentative D call: TRBD1 (5 bases). The germline V and J ends were trimmed by 1 base and 7 bases, with 8 bases remaining between them. The CDR3 runs 14 residues. Germline values: CDR1 MNHNS, CDR2 SASEGT. The CDR3 loop is CASSEGGENSPLHF. CDR3 in DNA: TGTGCCAGCAGTGAAGGGGGGGAGAATTCACCCCTCCACTTT.

The chain recombines TRBV2 with TRBJ2-3, with D tentatively TRBD1 (6 bases). CDR1 SNHLY and CDR2 FYNNEI come from the germline V gene. V was clipped by 6 bases and J by 2 bases, with 9 bases between them. The CDR3 is 13 residues long. CDR3 loop: CASSGDTTDTQYF. CDR3 DNA: TGTGCCAGCAGCGGGGACACCACAGATACGCAGTATTTT.